This T cell receptor beta chain was recorded in a study of CD8+CD57+ T cells in acquired aplastic anemia. This clonotype was seen many times. The study profiled TCR beta VDJ and CDR3 using genomic DNA as template. TCRdb reprocessed the reads with MiXCR, giving one entry per CDR3 protein. In the table there are hundreds of thousands of distinct CDR3 sequences, under 40% of which are singletons. In germline, CDR1 is ENHRY, CDR2 SYGVKD. Trimming took off 11 bases at V and 7 bases at J, with 15 bases between the two ends. The CDR3 loop spans 13 amino acids. For sequencing, patients were chosen who had shown expansion of CD8+CD57+ cells by flow cytometry.

This chain joins TRBV10-3 and TRBJ1-6, with a tentative D call TRBD1 (6 bases). The clonotype was recovered from a human donor with aplastic anemia. Sequencing was carried out using sorted CD4+, CD8+, or CD8+CD57+ T cells (not recorded which) from PBMCs. The CDR3 sequence is CAASGTNNSPLHF. The CDR3 DNA follows: TGTGCCGCGTCCGGGACAAACAATTCACCCCTCCACTTT.